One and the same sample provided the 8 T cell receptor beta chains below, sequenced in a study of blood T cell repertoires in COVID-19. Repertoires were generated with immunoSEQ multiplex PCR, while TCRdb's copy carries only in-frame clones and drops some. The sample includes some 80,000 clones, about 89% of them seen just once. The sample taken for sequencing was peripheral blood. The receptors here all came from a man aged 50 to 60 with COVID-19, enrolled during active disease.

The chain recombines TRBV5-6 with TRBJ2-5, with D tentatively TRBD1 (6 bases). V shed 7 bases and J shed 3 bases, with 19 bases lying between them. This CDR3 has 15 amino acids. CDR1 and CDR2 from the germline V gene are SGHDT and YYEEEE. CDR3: CASGMGTAGEETQYF. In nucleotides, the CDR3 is TGTGCCAGCGGAATGGGGACGGCAGGGGAAGAGACCCAGTACTTC.

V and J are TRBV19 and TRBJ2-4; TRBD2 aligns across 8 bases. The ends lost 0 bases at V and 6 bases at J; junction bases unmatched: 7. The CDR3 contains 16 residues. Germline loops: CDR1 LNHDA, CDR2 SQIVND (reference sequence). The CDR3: CASSIDPGGPVNIQYF. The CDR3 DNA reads TGTGCCAGTAGTATAGATCCGGGAGGGCCGGTAAACATTCAGTACTTC.

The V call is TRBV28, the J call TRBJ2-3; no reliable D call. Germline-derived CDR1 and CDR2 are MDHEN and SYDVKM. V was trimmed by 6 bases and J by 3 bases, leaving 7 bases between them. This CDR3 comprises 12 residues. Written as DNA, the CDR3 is TGTGCCAGCAGAAGTAGTACAGATACGCAGTATTTT. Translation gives CASRSSTDTQYF.

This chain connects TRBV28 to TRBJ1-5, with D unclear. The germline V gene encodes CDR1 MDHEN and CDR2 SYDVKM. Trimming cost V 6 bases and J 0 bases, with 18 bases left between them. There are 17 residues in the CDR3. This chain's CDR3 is CASSFLLRAYSNQPQHF. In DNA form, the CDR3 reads TGTGCCAGCAGCTTCCTTCTGCGGGCCTATAGCAATCAGCCCCAGCATTTT.

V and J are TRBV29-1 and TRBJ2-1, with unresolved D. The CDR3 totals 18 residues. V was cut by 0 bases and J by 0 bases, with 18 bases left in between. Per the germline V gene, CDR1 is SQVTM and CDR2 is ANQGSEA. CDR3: CSVEEGTFRFSSYNEQFF. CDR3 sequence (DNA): TGCAGCGTTGAAGAGGGCACCTTCCGTTTCAGCTCCTACAATGAGCAGTTCTTC.

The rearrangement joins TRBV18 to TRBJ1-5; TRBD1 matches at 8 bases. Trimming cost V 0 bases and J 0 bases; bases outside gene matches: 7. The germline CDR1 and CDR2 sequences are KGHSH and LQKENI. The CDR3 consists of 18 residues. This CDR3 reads CASSPPDRGGSSNQPQHF. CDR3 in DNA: TGTGCCAGCTCACCACCCGACAGGGGAGGAAGTAGCAATCAGCCCCAGCATTTT.

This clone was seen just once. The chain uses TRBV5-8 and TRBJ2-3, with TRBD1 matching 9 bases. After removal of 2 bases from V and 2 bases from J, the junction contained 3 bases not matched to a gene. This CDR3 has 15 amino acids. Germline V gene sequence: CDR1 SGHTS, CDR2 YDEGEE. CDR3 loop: CASSLTGGDTDTQYF. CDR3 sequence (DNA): TGTGCCAGCAGCTTAACAGGGGGCGACACAGATACGCAGTATTTT.

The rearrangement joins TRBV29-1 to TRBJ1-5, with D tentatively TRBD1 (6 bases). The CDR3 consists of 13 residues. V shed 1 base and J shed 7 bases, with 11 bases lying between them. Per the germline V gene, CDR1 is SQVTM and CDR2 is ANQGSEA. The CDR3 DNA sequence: TGCAGCGTTGAAGGACAGGTGGGCCAGCCCCAGCATTTT. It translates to CSVEGQVGQPQHF.